The clone carrying this TCR beta chain has more than one count but fewer than ten. Its antigen is unidentified. Alongside a J-beta primer mix, a sample-barcoded 5' primer served in a second PCR lasting 7 to 11 cycles. Using its own MiXCR run on the 5' RACE reads, TCRdb lists one record per CDR3 protein. The sample includes about 1.8 million distinct CDR3 sequences, roughly 50% of them seen just once. V lost 3 bases and J lost 5, with 13 bases in between. Germline CDR1 reads MNHEY; CDR2 reads SMNVEV (reference sequence). This CDR3 is built from 14 residues. The data were obtained in a study of blood T cells in healthy people across ages. In the study overall: Every two T cells gave about one barcoded beta molecule via template switching. Study results and limitations: What prevented conclusive comparison of naive and antigen-experienced cells was that PBMCs were unsorted.

Each sample had at least 6 million PBMCs isolated. Extraction yielded at least 5 micrograms of total RNA per sample. Sequenced: blood. The TCR comes from a woman aged 40 to 50 in good health. The chain recombines TRBV27 with TRBJ1-2, with no clear D. The CDR3 DNA reads as TGTGCCAGCAGTTTGGCTTCCCAAAAATATGGCTACACCTTC. It is translated as CASSLASQKYGYTF.